This T cell receptor (beta chain) was recovered during a study of yellow fever vaccine responses in identical twins. With regard to this clonotype: Its antigen is unknown.

Germline CDR1 LGHNA, CDR2 YSLEER. Trimming removed 4 bases from V and 1 base from J, with 13 bases in between. The CDR3 length is 16 residues. TCRdb passed the RT-PCR reads through MiXCR, listing each CDR3 protein once. The sample includes 13,000 or so distinct CDR3 sequences, around four fifths of them seen just once. Study-wide results and caveats: Among the twins, the vaccine T cell response reportedly seemed partly convergent and partly personalized.

This clonotype was sampled from a woman younger than 35 who received the yellow fever vaccine. V gene TRBV4-3 combines with J gene TRBJ2-2; no definite D call. Specimen: T cells from blood (PBMCs), unsorted or a sorted subset (not recorded which), collected before or after yellow fever vaccination (not recorded which). The CDR3 coding sequence is TGCGCCAGCAGCCCCTCTCGGACCCTGAACACCGGGGAGCTGTTTTTT. Translating gives CASSPSRTLNTGELFF.